The clone carrying this TCR beta chain was found a few times. These data come from a study of control samples from healthy donors and cancer patients. Sequenced by immunoSEQ multiplex PCR; TCRdb stores in-frame clones only, minus some. The sample records 350,000 to 450,000 clones, 75% to 95% being singletons. V lost 7 bases to trimming and J lost 3 bases; unmatched junction nucleotides: 8. There are 15 residues in the CDR3. Germline V gene sequence: CDR1 LNHDA, CDR2 SQIVND (reference sequence). The rearrangement joins TRBV19 to TRBJ1-5; TRBD1 matches at 8 bases. This sequence was found in a man between 35 and 55 years old with head and neck cancer. The source material was PBMCs. Here the CDR3 reads CASKGGQVINQPQHF. The CDR3 DNA sequence: TGTGCCAGTAAAGGGGGACAGGTTATCAATCAGCCCCAGCATTTT.